A selection of T cell receptor beta chains follows, all from one sample in a study of CXCR3-negative and CXCR3-positive naive CD8 T cells. TCRdb reanalyzed the 5' RACE reads, giving one entry per CDR3 protein sequence and no DNA. This sample lists roughly 6,400 distinct CDR3 sequences; its ten largest clones have over 1.1%. Sequencing was performed on naive CXCR3- CD8+ T cells from blood. The receptors were sampled from a human donor in good health. Some clones in this sample may be carry-over from other donors' samples. Each CDR3 is given with its conserved first and last residue. Size values are once, few and many counts, or a class for expanded clones, and some rows have none.

V	J	size	CDR3
TRBV12-3/TRBV12-4	TRBJ2-1	.	CASSLSTSGGLEQFF
TRBV4-1	TRBJ2-1	medium-sized	CASSHPGTTNEQFF
TRBV12-3/TRBV12-4	TRBJ1-5	medium-sized	CASSPDVRNQPQHF
TRBV5-6	TRBJ2-1	.	CASSLGGTSGSREQFF
TRBV28	TRBJ2-3	.	CASYLAGAIDTQYF
TRBV6-6	TRBJ1-5	medium-sized	CASSLEVKVSNQPQHF
TRBV19	TRBJ1-5	medium-sized	CASSIRDGNQPQHF
TRBV15	TRBJ1-1	.	CATSRDSTEAFF
TRBV13	TRBJ1-1	medium-sized	CASSPRDRGQAEAFF
TRBV19	TRBJ1-1	.	CASHKRLAPAEAFF
TRBV13	TRBJ2-7	.	CASSLGPTSYEQYF
TRBV29-1	TRBJ2-1	.	CSVVGGSEQFF
TRBV7-6	TRBJ2-3	medium-sized	CASSPKPGPSTDTQYF
TRBV11-2	TRBJ2-2	medium-sized	CASSFSPYRDDENTGELFF
TRBV24-1	TRBJ2-3	.	CATSEPGTTQADTQYF
TRBV5-1	TRBJ2-1	medium-sized	CASSLSGSSYNEQFF
TRBV20-1	TRBJ1-2	medium-sized	CSASGTGRYGYTF
TRBV7-9	TRBJ1-1	.	CASSLDGRAEAFF
TRBV5-5	TRBJ2-5	medium-sized	CASSPPAGARNQETQYF
TRBV29-1	TRBJ1-5	.	CSVLDRSEQPQHF
TRBV13	TRBJ1-1	.	CASSLGQVNTEAFF
TRBV7-6	TRBJ2-1	.	CASSPSGGDSYNEQFF
TRBV7-9	TRBJ2-4	.	CASNGAGDIQYF
TRBV29-1	TRBJ1-5	medium-sized	CSVGQGLGNQPQHF
TRBV7-3	TRBJ2-1	medium-sized	CASSKGPGSREGTVNNEQFF
TRBV7-8	TRBJ2-1	.	CASELPAEQLTYNEQFF
TRBV7-6	TRBJ1-1	.	CASSRGAYTEAFF
TRBV7-8	TRBJ2-1	medium-sized	CASSLAKAGANEQFF
TRBV6-2/TRBV6-3	TRBJ2-1	.	CASSYSGQGRYNEQFF
TRBV5-1	TRBJ2-7	.	CASSLEGPTYEEYF
TRBV29-1	TRBJ2-5	.	CSVEPAAGGETQYF
TRBV29-1	TRBJ2-1	.	CSVETGDNEQFF
TRBV29-1	TRBJ2-7	medium-sized	CSVWDLDEQYF
TRBV27	TRBJ1-1	.	CASSSVGGEGPNTEAFF
TRBV5-1	TRBJ2-5	.	CASSFVGETQDF
TRBV3-1	TRBJ2-7	.	CASSQDFGHSYEQYF
TRBV29-1	TRBJ2-5	medium-sized	CSVEVPLGEETQYF
TRBV7-9	TRBJ2-2	medium-sized	CASVSYTGELFF
TRBV4-1	TRBJ2-7	.	CASSQGVGGTQAEQYF
TRBV11-2	TRBJ2-1	.	CASSGTSYNEQFF
TRBV13	TRBJ2-3	.	CASIEDGTDTQYF
TRBV29-1	TRBJ2-7	.	CSVKEGSDYEQYF
TRBV12-3/TRBV12-4	TRBJ2-7	.	CASSSGTGGYEQYF
TRBV11-2	TRBJ2-7	medium-sized	CASSSVGGPDEQYF